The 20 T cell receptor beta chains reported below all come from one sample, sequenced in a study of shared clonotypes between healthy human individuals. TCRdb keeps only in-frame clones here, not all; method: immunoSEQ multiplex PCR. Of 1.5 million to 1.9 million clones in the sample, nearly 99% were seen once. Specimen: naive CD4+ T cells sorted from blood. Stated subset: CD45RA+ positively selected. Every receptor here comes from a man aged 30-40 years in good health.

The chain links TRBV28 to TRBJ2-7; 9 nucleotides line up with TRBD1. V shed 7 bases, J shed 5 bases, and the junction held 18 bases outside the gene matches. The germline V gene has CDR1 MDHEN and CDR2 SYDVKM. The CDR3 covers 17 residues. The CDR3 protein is CASTLRWGTGNFDEQYF. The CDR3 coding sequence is TGTGCCAGCACCCTAAGATGGGGGACAGGGAACTTCGACGAGCAGTACTTC.

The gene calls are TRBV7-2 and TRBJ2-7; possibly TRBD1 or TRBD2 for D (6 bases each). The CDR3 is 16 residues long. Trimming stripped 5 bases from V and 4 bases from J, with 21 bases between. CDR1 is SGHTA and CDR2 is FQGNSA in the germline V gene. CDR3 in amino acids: CASSPPPGRGDYEQYF. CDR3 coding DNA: TGTGCCAGCAGCCCGCCCCCTGGTAGGGGGGATTACGAGCAGTACTTC.

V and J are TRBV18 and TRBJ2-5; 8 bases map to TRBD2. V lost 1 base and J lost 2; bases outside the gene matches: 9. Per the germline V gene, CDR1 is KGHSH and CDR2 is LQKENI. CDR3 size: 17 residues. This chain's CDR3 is CASSPRSGLGVQETQYF. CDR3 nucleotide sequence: TGTGCCAGCTCACCACGGTCGGGACTAGGGGTTCAAGAGACCCAGTACTTC.

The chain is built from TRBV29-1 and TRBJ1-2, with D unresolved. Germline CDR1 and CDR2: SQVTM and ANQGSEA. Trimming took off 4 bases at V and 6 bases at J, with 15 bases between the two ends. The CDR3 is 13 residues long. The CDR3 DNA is TGCAGCGTTGTGGAGGGAGGAACTCATGGCTACACCTTC. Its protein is CSVVEGGTHGYTF. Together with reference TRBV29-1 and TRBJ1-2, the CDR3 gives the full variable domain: SAVISQKPSRDICQRGTSLTIQCQVDSQVTMMFWYRQQPGQSLTLIATANQGSEATYESGFVIDKFPISRPNLTFSTLTVSNMSPEDSSIYLCSVVEGGTHGYTFGSGTRLTVV.

CDR3 DNA: TGCGCCAGCAGCCATAATACACCCGCACCAGCCTACGAGCAGTACTTC. This translates into CASSHNTPAPAYEQYF. The chain couples TRBV4-3 to TRBJ2-7; no clear D gene. Trimming pared 3 bases from V and 2 bases from J, leaving 17 bases between. Germline assignment: CDR1 LGHNA and CDR2 YSLEER. The CDR3 totals 16 residues.

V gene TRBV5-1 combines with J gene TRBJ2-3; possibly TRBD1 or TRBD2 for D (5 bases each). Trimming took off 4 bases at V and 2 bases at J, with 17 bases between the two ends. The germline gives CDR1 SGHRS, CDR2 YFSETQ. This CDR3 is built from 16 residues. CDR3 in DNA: TGCGCCAGCAGCAGAGGGGATGGACACCTCACAGATACGCAGTATTTT. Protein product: CASSRGDGHLTDTQYF.

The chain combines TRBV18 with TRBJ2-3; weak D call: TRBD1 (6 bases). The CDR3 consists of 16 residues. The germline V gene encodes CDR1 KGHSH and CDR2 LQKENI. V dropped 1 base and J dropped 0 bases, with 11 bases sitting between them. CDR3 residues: CASSPLGTRSTDTQYF. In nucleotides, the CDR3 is TGTGCCAGCTCACCACTTGGGACACGAAGCACAGATACGCAGTATTTT.

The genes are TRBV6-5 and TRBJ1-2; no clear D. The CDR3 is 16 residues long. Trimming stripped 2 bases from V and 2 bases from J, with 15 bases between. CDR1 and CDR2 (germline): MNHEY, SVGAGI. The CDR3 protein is CASSYLSAGGNYGYTF. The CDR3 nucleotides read TGTGCCAGCAGTTACCTTTCGGCGGGAGGGAACTATGGCTACACCTTC.

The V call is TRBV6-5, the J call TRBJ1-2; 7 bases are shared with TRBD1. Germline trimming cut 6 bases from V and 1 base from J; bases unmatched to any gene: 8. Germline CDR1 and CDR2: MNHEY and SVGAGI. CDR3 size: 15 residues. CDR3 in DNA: TGTGCCAGCAGGAGCAGGGGGGCTGGTAACTATGGCTACACCTTC. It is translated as CASRSRGAGNYGYTF.

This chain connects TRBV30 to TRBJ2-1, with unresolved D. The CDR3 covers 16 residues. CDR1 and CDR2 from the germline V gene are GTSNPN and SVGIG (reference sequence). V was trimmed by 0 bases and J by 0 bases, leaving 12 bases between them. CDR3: CAWSVIKWNSYNEQFF. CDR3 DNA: TGTGCCTGGAGTGTAATCAAGTGGAACTCCTACAATGAGCAGTTCTTC.

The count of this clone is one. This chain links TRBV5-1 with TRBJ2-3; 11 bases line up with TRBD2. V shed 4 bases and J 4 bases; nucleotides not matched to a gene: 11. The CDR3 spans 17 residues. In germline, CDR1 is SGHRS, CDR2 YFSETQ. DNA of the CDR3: TGCGCCAGCAGCCTCCCGGGTAGCGGGAGGGGGGCAGATACGCAGTATTTT. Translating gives CASSLPGSGRGADTQYF.

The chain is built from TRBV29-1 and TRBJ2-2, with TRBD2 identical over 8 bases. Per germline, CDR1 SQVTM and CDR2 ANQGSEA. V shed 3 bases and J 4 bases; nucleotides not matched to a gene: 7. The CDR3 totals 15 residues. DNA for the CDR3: TGCAGCGTTGATGACGGGAGGGCCCTCACCGGGGAGCTGTTTTTT. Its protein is CSVDDGRALTGELFF.

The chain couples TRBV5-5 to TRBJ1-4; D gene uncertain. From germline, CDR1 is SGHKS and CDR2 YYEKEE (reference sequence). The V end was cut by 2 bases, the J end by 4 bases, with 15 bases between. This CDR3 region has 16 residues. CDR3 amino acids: CASSLARSSDNEKLFF. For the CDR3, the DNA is TGTGCCAGCAGCTTAGCTCGGTCTTCCGATAATGAAAAACTGTTTTTT. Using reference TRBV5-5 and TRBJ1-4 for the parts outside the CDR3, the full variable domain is DAGVTQSPTHLIKTRGQQVTLRCSPISGHKSVSWYQQVLGQGPQFIFQYYEKEERGRGNFPDRFSARQFPNYSSELNVNALLLGDSALYLCASSLARSSDNEKLFFGSGTQLSVL.

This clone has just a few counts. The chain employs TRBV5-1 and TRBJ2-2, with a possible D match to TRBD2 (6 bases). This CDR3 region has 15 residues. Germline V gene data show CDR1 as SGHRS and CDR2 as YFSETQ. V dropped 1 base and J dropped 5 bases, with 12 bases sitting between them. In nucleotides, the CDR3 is TGCGCCAGCAGCTTGATGGGGGAGGCGACCGGGGAGCTGTTTTTT. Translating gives CASSLMGEATGELFF.

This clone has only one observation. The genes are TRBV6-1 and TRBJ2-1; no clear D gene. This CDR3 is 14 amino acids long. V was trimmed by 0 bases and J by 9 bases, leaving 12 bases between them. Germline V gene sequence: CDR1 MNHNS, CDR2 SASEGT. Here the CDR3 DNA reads TGTGCCAGCAGTGAAGCGCACAGCCTCGGTGAGCAGTTCTTC. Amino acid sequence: CASSEAHSLGEQFF.

The CDR3 reads CASASLTPYNEQFF. The CDR3 DNA sequence: TGTGCCAGCGCATCCCTAACGCCTTACAATGAGCAGTTCTTC. The V call is TRBV7-9, the J call TRBJ2-1; D unresolved. The V and J ends lost 8 bases and 4 bases respectively, with 15 bases between them. CDR1 and CDR2 from the germline V gene are SEHNR and FQNEAQ (reference sequence). This CDR3 has 14 residues.

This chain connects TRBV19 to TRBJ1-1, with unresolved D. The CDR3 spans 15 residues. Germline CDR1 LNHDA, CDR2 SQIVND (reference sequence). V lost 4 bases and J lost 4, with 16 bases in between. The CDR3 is CASSNRVGLLTEAFF. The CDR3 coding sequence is TGTGCCAGTAGTAATAGGGTTGGGCTTCTCACTGAAGCTTTCTTT.

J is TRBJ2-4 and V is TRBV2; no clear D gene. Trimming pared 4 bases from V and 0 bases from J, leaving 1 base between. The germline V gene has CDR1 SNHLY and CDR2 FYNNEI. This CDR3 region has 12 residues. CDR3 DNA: TGTGCCAGCAGTGTAGCCAAAAACATTCAGTACTTC. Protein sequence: CASSVAKNIQYF.

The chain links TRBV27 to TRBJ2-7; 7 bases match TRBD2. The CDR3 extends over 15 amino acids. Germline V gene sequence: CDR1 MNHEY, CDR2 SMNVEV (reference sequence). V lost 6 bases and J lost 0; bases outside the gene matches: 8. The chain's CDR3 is CASSESTSSSYEQYF. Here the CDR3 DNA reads TGTGCCAGCAGCGAATCGACTAGCTCCTCCTACGAGCAGTACTTC.

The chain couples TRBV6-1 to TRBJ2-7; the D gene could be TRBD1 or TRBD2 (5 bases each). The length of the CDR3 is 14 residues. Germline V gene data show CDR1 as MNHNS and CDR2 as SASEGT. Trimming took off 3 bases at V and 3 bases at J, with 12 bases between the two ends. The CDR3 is CASSEGHRDYEQYF. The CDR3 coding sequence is TGTGCCAGCAGTGAGGGGCACCGGGACTACGAGCAGTACTTC.